This T cell receptor beta chain was found in a study of graft-versus-host responses after intestinal transplantation. Study summary: Recipients were given multivisceral, liver-intestinal, or isolated intestinal transplants. Anti-thymocyte globulin induction preceded two to three years of tacrolimus and steroid maintenance in all recipients.

On this clone: Its antigen remains unknown.

Data came from immunoSEQ multiplex PCR; TCRdb stores just in-frame clones and leaves some out. The sample has 71,000 or so clones; 90% are singletons. Findings of the study overall: In recipient marrow, GvH clones were found, and some appeared first in ileum or blood. Some patients had graft-donor T cell macrochimerism, and their allografts showed high graft-versus-host to host-versus-graft clonal ratios.

Trimming took off 1 base at V and 4 bases at J, with 5 bases between the two ends. Germline assignment: CDR1 SGHVS and CDR2 FNYEAQ. The CDR3 is made up of 13 amino acids. The sequences come from unstimulated CD8+ T cells sorted from spleen or lymph node cells, collected before intestinal transplant. This clonotype was obtained from a human donor who received an intestinal transplant. The chain combines TRBV7-6 with TRBJ1-3; D call uncertain. DNA for the CDR3: TGTGCCAGCAGCTTAGGGCCAGGAAACACCATATATTTT. As protein: CASSLGPGNTIYF. The full variable domain, completed using reference TRBV7-6 and TRBJ1-3, is GAGVSQSPRYKVTKRGQDVALRCDPISGHVSLYWYRQALGQGPEFLTYFNYEAQQDKSGLPNDRFSAERPEGSISTLTIQRTEQRDSAMYRCASSLGPGNTIYFGEGSWLTVV.